This T cell receptor beta chain was observed in a study of T-cell reconstitution after alpha-beta-depleted transplantation in children. General observations from the study: Alpha-beta T cells about two months after transplant reportedly derived from several hundred expanded graft clones. Fresh T-cell production supplied most of the T-cell counts and diversity seen one year after transplant.

Unique molecular identifiers tagged the TCRbeta library. MiXCR, applied by TCRdb to the PCR reads, yields one record per CDR3 protein. Of about 420,000 distinct CDR3 sequences listed, around 15% are singletons. This clonotype was observed a few times. Antigen unknown. Germline V gives CDR1 PRHDT, CDR2 FYEKMQ (reference sequence). V was trimmed by 7 bases and J by 2 bases, leaving 15 bases between them. The CDR3 consists of 15 residues. The sequence was obtained from a boy in the first two years of life who had a stem cell transplant for Wiskott-Aldrich syndrome, so the T cells may come from the graft donor. The J gene is TRBJ2-1, the V gene TRBV13, with D maybe TRBD1 (6 bases). This specimen consisted of PBMCs, mostly from graft donor cells, obtained 360 days after TCRalphabeta/CD19-depleted stem cell transplant. The CDR3 nucleotides read TGTGCCAGCACTCAGGGACAAGGGGCCTACAATGAGCAGTTCTTC. This encodes CASTQGQGAYNEQFF. The complete variable domain, with remaining parts taken from reference TRBV13 and TRBJ2-1, reads AAGVIQSPRHLIKEKRETATLKCYPIPRHDTVYWYQQGPGQDPQFLISFYEKMQSDKGSIPDRFSAQQFSDYHSELNMSSLELGDSALYFCASTQGQGAYNEQFFGPGTRLTVL.